These 3 T cell receptor beta chains were sequenced from one sample in a study of CD8+ T cells in alopecia areata. cDNA serving as the sequencing template came from extracted, reverse transcribed RNA. Using immunoSEQ multiplex PCR, the repertoire was profiled, and TCRdb retains in-frame clones only, with some absent. Of about 150,000 clones listed, 40% to 60% are singletons. Source: CD8+ T cells sorted from blood, taken at week 0. Receptor source: a human donor with alopecia areata.

The gene calls are TRBV14 and TRBJ2-7; the D is unclear. Trimming took off 4 bases at V and 5 bases at J, with 9 bases between the two ends. The CDR3 is 12 amino acids. Per the germline V gene, CDR1 is SGHDN and CDR2 is FVKESK. In DNA, the CDR3 is TGTGCCAGCAGCCCCTCGAACCACGAGCAGTACTTC. It is translated as CASSPSNHEQYF.

V gene TRBV5-1 combines with J gene TRBJ2-1; D may be TRBD2 (5 bases). Germline CDR1 and CDR2: SGHRS and YFSETQ. CDR3 length equals 13 residues. V was shortened by 3 bases and J by 4 bases, with 8 bases between the two germline ends. The CDR3 is CASSSGIYNEQFF. CDR3 nucleotide sequence: TGCGCCAGCAGCTCCGGGATTTACAATGAGCAGTTCTTC.

The table lists this clone with a few counts. The chain couples TRBV9 to TRBJ2-1; D is unclear. Germline CDR1 is SGDLS and CDR2 is YYNGEE. Deletions cut 0 bases from V and 6 bases from J, with 4 bases between. The CDR3 is made up of 12 amino acids. CDR3 amino acids: CASSVAVNEQFF. In nucleotides, the CDR3 is TGTGCCAGCAGCGTAGCGGTCAATGAGCAGTTCTTC.